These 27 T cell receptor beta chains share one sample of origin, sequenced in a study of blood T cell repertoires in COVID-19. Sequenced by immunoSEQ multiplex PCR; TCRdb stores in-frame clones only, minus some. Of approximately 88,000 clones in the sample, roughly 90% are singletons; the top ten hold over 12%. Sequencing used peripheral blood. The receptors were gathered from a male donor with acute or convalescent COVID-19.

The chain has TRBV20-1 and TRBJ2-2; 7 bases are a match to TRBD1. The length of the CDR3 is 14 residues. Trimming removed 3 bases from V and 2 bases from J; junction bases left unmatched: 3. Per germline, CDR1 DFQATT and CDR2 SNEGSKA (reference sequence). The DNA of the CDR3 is TGCAGTGCTAGTACAGGGGCAAACACCGGGGAGCTGTTTTTT. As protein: CSASTGANTGELFF.

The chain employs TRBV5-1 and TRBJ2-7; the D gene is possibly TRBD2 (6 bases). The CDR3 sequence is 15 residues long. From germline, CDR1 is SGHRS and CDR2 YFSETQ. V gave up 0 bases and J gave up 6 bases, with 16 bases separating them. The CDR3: CASSLGQVGGTEQYF. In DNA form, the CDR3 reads TGCGCCAGCAGCTTGGGGCAGGTGGGAGGTACCGAGCAGTACTTC. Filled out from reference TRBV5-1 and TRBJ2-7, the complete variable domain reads KAGVTQTPRYLIKTRGQQVTLSCSPISGHRSVSWYQQTPGQGLQFLFEYFSETQRNKGNFPGRFSGRQFSNSRSEMNVSTLELGDSALYLCASSLGQVGGTEQYFGPGTRLTVT.

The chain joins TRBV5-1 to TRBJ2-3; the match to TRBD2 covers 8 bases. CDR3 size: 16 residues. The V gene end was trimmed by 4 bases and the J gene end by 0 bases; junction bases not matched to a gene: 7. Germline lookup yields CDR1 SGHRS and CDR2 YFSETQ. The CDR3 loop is CASSVSGEGSTDTQYF. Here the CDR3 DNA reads TGCGCCAGCAGCGTTAGCGGGGAGGGGAGCACAGATACGCAGTATTTT.

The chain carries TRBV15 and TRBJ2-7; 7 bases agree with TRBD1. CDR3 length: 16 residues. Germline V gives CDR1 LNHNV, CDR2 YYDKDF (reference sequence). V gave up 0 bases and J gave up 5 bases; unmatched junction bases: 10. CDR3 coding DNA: TGTGCCACCAGCAGAGAGACCGGGACAGTTACAGACGAGCAGTACTTC. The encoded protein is CATSRETGTVTDEQYF.

CDR3: CASSLAGFSSGANVLTF. The CDR3 DNA reads TGCGCCAGCAGCTTGGCCGGGTTCAGCTCTGGGGCCAACGTCCTGACTTTC. The chain employs TRBV5-1 and TRBJ2-6; D ambiguous. CDR3 length equals 17 residues. The V end was cut by 0 bases, the J end by 0 bases, with 10 bases between. Germline V gives CDR1 SGHRS, CDR2 YFSETQ.

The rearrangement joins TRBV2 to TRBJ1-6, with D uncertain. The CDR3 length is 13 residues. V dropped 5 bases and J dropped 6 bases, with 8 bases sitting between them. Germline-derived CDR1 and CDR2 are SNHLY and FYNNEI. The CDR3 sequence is CASSPEANSPLHF. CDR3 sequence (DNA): TGTGCCAGCAGTCCCGAGGCTAATTCACCCCTCCACTTT.

In DNA, the CDR3 is TGTGCCAGCTCACCACGGGCGGGGAACACTGAAGCTTTCTTT. It encodes CASSPRAGNTEAFF. This chain uses TRBV18 with TRBJ1-1; no firm D call. Germline V gives CDR1 KGHSH, CDR2 LQKENI. The CDR3 consists of 14 residues. Trimming left V 1 base short and J 1 base short, with 7 bases between.

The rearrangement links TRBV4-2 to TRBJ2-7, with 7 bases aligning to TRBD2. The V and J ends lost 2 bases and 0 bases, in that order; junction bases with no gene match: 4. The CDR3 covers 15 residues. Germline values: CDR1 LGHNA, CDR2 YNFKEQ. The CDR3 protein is CASSQLSGPSYEQYF. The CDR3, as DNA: TGTGCCAGCAGCCAACTTAGCGGGCCCTCCTACGAGCAGTACTTC.

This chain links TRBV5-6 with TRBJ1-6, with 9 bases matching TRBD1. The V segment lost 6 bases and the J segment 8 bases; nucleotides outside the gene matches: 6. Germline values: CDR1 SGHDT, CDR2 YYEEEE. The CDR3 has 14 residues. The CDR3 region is CASNGGTGYSPLHF. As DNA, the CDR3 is TGTGCCAGCAACGGGGGGACAGGGTATTCACCCCTCCACTTT.

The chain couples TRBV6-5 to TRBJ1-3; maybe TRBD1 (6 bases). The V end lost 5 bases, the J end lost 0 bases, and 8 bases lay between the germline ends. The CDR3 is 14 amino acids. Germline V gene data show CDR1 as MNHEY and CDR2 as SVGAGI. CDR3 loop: CASSRDISGNTIYF. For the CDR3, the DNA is TGTGCCAGCAGTCGGGACATCTCTGGAAACACCATATATTTT.

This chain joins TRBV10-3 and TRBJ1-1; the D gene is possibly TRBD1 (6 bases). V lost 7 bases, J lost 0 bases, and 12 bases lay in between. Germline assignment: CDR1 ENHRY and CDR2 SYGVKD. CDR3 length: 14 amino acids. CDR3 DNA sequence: TGTGCCATCAACGACAGGAACATGAACACTGAAGCTTTCTTT. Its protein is CAINDRNMNTEAFF.

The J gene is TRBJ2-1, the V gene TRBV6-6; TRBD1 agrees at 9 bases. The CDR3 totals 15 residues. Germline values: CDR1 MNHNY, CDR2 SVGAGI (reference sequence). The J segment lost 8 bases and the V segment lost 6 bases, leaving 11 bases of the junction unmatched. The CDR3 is CASRRVPGQGHEQFF. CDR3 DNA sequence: TGTGCCAGCAGGAGGGTCCCGGGACAGGGACATGAGCAGTTCTTC.

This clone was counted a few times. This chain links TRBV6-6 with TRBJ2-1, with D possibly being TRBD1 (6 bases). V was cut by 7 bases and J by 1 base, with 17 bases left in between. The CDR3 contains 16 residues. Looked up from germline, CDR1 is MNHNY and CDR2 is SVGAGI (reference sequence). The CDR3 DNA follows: TGTGCCAGCAAAGACAGGCAGTCGAGTTCCTACAATGAGCAGTTCTTC. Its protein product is CASKDRQSSSYNEQFF.

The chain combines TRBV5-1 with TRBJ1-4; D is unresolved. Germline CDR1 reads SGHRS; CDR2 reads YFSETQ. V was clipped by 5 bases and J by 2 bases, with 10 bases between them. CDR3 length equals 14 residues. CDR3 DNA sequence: TGCGCCAGCAGTGCGACATTCACTAATGAAAAACTGTTTTTT. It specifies CASSATFTNEKLFF.

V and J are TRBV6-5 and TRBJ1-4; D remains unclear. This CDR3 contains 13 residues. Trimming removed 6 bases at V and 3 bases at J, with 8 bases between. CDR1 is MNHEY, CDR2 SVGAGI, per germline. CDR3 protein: CASRGSPNEKLFF. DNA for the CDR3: TGTGCCAGCAGAGGGAGCCCTAATGAAAAACTGTTTTTT.

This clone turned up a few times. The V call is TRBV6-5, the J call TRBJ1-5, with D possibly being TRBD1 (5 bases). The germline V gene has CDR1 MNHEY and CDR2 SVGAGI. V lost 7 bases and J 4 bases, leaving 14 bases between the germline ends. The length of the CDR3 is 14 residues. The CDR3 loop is CASTVPGLNQPQHF. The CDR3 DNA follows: TGTGCCAGCACGGTGCCAGGGCTTAATCAGCCCCAGCATTTT.

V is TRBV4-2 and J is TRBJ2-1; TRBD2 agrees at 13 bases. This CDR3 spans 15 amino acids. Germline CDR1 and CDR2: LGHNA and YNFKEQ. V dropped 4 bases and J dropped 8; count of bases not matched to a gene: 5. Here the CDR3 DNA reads TGTGCCAGCAGCCCGACTAGCGGGGGGCGGGATGAGCAGTTCTTC. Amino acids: CASSPTSGGRDEQFF.

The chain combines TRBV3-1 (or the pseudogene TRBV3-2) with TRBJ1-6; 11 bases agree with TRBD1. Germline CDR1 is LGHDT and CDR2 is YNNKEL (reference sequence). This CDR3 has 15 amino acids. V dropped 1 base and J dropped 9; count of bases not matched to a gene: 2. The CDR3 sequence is CASSQAGTGGSPLHF. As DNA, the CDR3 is TGTGCCAGCAGCCAAGCCGGGACAGGGGGTTCACCCCTCCACTTT.

This chain's CDR3 is CASRDTLRYTEAFF. DNA of the CDR3: TGTGCCAGCAGAGACACCTTACGGTACACTGAAGCTTTCTTT. This chain links TRBV6-5 with TRBJ1-1, with D unclear. This CDR3 has 14 residues. The V end lost 6 bases, the J end lost 3 bases, and 14 bases lay between the germline ends. CDR1 is MNHEY and CDR2 is SVGAGI in the germline V gene.

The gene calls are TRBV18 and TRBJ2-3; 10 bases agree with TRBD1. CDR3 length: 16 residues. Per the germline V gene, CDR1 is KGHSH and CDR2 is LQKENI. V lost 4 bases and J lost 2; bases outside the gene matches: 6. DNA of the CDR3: TGTGCCAGCTCACTAACCGGGACAGGGGACACAGATACGCAGTATTTT. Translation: CASSLTGTGDTDTQYF.

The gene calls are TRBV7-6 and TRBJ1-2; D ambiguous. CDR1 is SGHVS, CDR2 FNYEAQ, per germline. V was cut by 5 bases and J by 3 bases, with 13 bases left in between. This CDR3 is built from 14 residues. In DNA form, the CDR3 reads TGTGCCAGCAGCCCGCATCGGGAAGACTATGGCTACACCTTC. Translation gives CASSPHREDYGYTF.

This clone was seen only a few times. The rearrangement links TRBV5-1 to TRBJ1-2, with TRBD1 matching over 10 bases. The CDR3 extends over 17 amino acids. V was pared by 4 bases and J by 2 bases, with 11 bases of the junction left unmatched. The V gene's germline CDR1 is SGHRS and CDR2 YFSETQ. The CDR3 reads CASSARIPGQGNYGYTF. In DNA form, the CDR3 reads TGCGCCAGCAGCGCCCGGATTCCGGGACAGGGGAACTATGGCTACACCTTC.

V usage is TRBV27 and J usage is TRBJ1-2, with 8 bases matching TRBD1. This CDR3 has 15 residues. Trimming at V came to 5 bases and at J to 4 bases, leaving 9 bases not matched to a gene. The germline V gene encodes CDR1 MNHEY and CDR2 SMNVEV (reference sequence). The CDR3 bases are TGTGCCAGCAGTCCCCAGGGGGCGCGGGTCTATGGCTACACCTTC. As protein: CASSPQGARVYGYTF.

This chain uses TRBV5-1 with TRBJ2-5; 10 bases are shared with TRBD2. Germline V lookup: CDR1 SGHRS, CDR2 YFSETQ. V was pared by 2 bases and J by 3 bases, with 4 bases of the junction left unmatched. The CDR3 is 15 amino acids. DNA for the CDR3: TGCGCCAGCAGCTTAAGCGGGGGGGCCGAAGAGACCCAGTACTTC. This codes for CASSLSGGAEETQYF. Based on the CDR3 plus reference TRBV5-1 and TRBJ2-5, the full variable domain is KAGVTQTPRYLIKTRGQQVTLSCSPISGHRSVSWYQQTPGQGLQFLFEYFSETQRNKGNFPGRFSGRQFSNSRSEMNVSTLELGDSALYLCASSLSGGAEETQYFGPGTRLLVL.

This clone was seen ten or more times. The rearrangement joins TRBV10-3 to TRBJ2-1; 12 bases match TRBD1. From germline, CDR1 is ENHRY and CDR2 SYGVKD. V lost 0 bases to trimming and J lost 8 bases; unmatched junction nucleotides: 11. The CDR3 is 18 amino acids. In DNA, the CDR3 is TGTGCCATCAGTGAGTCCCTACCCAGGGACAGGGGGCTCGATGAGCAGTTCTTC. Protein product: CAISESLPRDRGLDEQFF.

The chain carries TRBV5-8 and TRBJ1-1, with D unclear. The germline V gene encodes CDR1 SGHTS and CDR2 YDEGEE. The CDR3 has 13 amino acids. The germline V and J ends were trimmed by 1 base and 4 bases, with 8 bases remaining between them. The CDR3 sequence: CASSLRRFTEAFF. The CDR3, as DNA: TGTGCCAGCAGCTTGAGGCGGTTCACTGAAGCTTTCTTT.

DNA for the CDR3: TGTGCCAGCAGCACAACCTACGAGCAGTACTTC. Amino acids: CASSTTYEQYF. The J gene is TRBJ2-7, the V gene TRBV11-2; D gene ambiguous. V was trimmed by 5 bases and J by 2 bases, leaving 4 bases between them. There are 11 residues in the CDR3. Germline CDR1 SGHAT, CDR2 FQNNGV.